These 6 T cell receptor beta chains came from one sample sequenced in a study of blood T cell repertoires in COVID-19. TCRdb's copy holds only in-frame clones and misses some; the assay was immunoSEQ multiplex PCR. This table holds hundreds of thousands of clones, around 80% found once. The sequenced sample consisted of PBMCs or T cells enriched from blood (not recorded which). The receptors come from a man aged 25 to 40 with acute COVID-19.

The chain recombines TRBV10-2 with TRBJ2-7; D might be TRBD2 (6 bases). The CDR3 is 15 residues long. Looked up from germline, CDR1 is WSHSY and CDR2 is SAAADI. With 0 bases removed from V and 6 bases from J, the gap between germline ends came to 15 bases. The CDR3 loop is CASSESMTRIGEQYF. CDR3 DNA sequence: TGCGCCAGCAGTGAGTCGATGACTAGGATCGGCGAGCAGTACTTC.

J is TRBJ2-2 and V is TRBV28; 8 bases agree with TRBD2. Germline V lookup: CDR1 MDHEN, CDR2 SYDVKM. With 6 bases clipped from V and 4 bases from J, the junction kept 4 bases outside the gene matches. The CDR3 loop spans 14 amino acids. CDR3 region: CASRGLGLTGELFF. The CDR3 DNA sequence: TGTGCCAGCAGGGGACTAGGGCTCACCGGGGAGCTGTTTTTT.

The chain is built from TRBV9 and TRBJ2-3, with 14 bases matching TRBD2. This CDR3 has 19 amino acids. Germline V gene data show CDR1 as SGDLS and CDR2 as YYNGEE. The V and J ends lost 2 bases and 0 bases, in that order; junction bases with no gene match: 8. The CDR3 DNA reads TGTGCCAGCAGCGTCCCGAGACTAGCGGGGGGGGGTAGCACAGATACGCAGTATTTT. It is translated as CASSVPRLAGGGSTDTQYF.

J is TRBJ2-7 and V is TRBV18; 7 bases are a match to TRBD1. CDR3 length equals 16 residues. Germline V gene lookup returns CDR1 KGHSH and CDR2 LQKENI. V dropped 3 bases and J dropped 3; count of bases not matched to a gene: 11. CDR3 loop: CASSPSGTARNYEQYF. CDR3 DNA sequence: TGTGCCAGCTCACCGTCCGGGACAGCCAGAAACTACGAGCAGTACTTC.

The DNA for the CDR3 is TGTGCCAGCAGTTACGCGGAGGACAATCAGCCCCAGCATTTT. The encoded protein is CASSYAEDNQPQHF. The chain carries TRBV6-5 and TRBJ1-5; D unclear. The CDR3 is 14 residues long. The germline V gene encodes CDR1 MNHEY and CDR2 SVGAGI. Deletions cut 2 bases from V and 3 bases from J, with 8 bases between.

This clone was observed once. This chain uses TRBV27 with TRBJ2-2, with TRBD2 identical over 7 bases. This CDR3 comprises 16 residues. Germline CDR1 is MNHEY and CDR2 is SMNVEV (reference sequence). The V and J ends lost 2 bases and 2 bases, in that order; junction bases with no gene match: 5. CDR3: CASSLPPGGNTGELFF. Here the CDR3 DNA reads TGTGCCAGCAGTTTACCCCCGGGGGGTAACACCGGGGAGCTGTTTTTT.